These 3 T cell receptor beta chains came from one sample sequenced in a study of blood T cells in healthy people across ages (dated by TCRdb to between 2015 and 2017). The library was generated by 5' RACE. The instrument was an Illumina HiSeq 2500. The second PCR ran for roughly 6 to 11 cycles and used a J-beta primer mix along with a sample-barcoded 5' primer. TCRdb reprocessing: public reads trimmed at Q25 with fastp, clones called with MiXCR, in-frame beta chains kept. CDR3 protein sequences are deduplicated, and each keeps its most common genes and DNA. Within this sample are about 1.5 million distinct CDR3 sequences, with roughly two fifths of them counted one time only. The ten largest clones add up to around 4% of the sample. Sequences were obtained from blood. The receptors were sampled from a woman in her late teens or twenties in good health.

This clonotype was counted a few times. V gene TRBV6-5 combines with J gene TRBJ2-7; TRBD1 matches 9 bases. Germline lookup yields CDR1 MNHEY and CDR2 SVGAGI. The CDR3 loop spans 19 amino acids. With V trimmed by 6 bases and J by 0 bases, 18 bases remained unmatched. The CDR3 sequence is CASSTSDRGLDTYSYEQYF. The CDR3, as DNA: TGTGCCAGCAGCACCTCGGACAGGGGCCTGGATACATACTCCTACGAGCAGTACTTC.

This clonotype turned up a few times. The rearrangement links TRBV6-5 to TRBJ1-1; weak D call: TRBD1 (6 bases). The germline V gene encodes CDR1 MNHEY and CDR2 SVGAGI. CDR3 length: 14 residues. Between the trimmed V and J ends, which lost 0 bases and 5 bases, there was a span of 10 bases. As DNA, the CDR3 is TGTGCCAGCAGTTACTCGGACAGTGATACTGAAGCTTTCTTT. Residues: CASSYSDSDTEAFF.

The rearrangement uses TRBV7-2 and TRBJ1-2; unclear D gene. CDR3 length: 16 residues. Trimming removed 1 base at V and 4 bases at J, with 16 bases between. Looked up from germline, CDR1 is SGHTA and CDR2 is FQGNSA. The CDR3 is CASSLERASRSYGYTF. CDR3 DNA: TGTGCCAGCAGCTTAGAGAGGGCCTCGAGGAGCTATGGCTACACCTTC. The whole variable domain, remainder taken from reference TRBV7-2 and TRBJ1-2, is GAGVSQSPSNKVTEKGKDVELRCDPISGHTALYWYRQSLGQGLEFLIYFQGNSAPDKSGLPSDRFSAERTGGSVSTLTIQRTQQEDSAVYLCASSLERASRSYGYTFGSGTRLTVV.